A single T cell receptor beta chain is shown here with its context. The sample originates from a study of T cells in localized non-small cell lung cancer. CDR3 length: 15 residues. In germline, CDR1 is MNHEY, CDR2 SVGAGI. V was pared by 2 bases and J by 0 bases, with 8 bases between. Assay: immunoSEQ multiplex PCR; the TCRdb copy retains only in-frame clones and omits some. The sample has around 20,000 clones; about four fifths are singletons. The TCR comes from a female donor of 60 years or more with stage I lung adenocarcinoma. J is TRBJ1-5 and V is TRBV6-5; D unresolved. The material was peripheral blood, obtained before any cancer treatment. The CDR3 spells CASSYRLGSNQPQHF. The CDR3 DNA is TGTGCCAGCAGTTACCGACTCGGTAGCAATCAGCCCCAGCATTTT.